What follows are 10 T cell receptor beta chains derived from one specimen sequenced in a study of cytomegalovirus exposure and HLA in healthy donors. With 60 Vbeta and 13 Jbeta primers, the PCR was carried out. Data came from immunoSEQ multiplex PCR; TCRdb stores just in-frame clones and leaves some out. Altogether some 150,000 clones are present, around 80% being singletons, with the ten largest covering more than 2.5%. Sequencing was carried out using PBMCs. The receptors here all came from a man aged 35 to 55 in good health and CMV-seronegative.

J is TRBJ2-5 and V is TRBV4-2, with 7 bases identical to TRBD1. Germline CDR1 and CDR2: LGHNA and YNFKEQ. CDR3 length: 17 residues. V dropped 1 base and J dropped 1; count of bases not matched to a gene: 9. The CDR3 spells CASSQAGNRGFQETQYF. CDR3 DNA sequence: TGTGCCAGCAGCCAAGCCGGAAACAGGGGATTCCAAGAGACCCAGTACTTC.

J is TRBJ1-6 and V is TRBV7-2, with D unclear. Germline V gene data show CDR1 as SGHTA and CDR2 as FQGNSA. CDR3 length: 15 amino acids. The V end lost 5 bases, the J end lost 7 bases, and 15 bases lay between the germline ends. CDR3: CASSPSRVMNSPLHF. Here the CDR3 DNA reads TGTGCCAGCAGCCCCTCCCGGGTGATGAATTCACCCCTCCACTTT.

The rearrangement uses TRBV7-7 and TRBJ2-2, with unresolved D. CDR3 length equals 13 residues. V dropped 5 bases and J dropped 6 bases, with 10 bases sitting between them. Germline V gene sequence: CDR1 SSHAT, CDR2 FNYEAQ (reference sequence). CDR3 coding DNA: TGTGCCAGCAGCAAGCCCCTCGCCGGGGAGCTGTTTTTT. As protein: CASSKPLAGELFF.

The chain couples TRBV5-1 to TRBJ1-1; D is unresolved. Between the trimmed V and J ends, which lost 4 bases and 1 base, there was a span of 8 bases. The CDR3 is 13 residues long. Germline CDR1 is SGHRS and CDR2 is YFSETQ. In DNA, the CDR3 is TGCGCCAGCAGCACCTCAGAGAACACTGAAGCTTTCTTT. This sequence encodes CASSTSENTEAFF.

CDR3 bases: TGTGCCAGTAGTGTCTCGGACAGTGCAACTAATGAAAAACTGTTTTTT. It codes for CASSVSDSATNEKLFF. This sequence joins TRBV19 and TRBJ1-4; TRBD1 might be the D (6 bases). Per germline, CDR1 LNHDA and CDR2 SQIVND (reference sequence). V was clipped by 5 bases and J by 0 bases, with 13 bases between them. There are 16 residues in the CDR3.

This clone was seen once. The chain uses TRBV18 and TRBJ1-1; 8 bases are a match to TRBD1. The CDR3 totals 14 residues. CDR1 and CDR2 (germline): KGHSH, LQKENI. V shed 2 bases and J 4 bases; nucleotides not matched to a gene: 3. Here the CDR3 DNA reads TGTGCCAGCTCACCATATACAGGGGGCACTGAAGCTTTCTTT. The encoded protein is CASSPYTGGTEAFF.

The V and J genes are TRBV7-8 and TRBJ1-2, with D hard to call. The V end was cut by 2 bases, the J end by 0 bases, with 13 bases between. Per the germline V gene, CDR1 is SGHVS and CDR2 is FQNEAQ. CDR3 length: 16 amino acids. The CDR3 region is CASSLIAAEANYGYTF. The CDR3 region has the DNA TGTGCCAGCAGCTTAATTGCCGCAGAGGCTAACTATGGCTACACCTTC. The variable domain in full, with the rest retrieved from reference TRBV7-8 and TRBJ1-2, is GAGVSQSPRYKVAKRGQDVALRCDPISGHVSLFWYQQALGQGPEFLTYFQNEAQLDKSGLPSDRFFAERPEGSVSTLKIQRTQQEDSAVYLCASSLIAAEANYGYTFGSGTRLTVV.

This chain links TRBV9 with TRBJ2-1; possible D gene TRBD2, 5 bases. This CDR3 comprises 13 residues. V lost 0 bases to trimming and J lost 8 bases, with 9 bases between them. The germline CDR1 and CDR2 sequences are SGDLS and YYNGEE. The CDR3 region is CASSVGTSDEQFF. CDR3 DNA: TGTGCCAGCAGCGTAGGGACTTCGGATGAGCAGTTCTTC.

About this clone itself: Germline is not matched at one junction end, which may reflect a read error. This chain joins TRBV25-1 and TRBJ2-6, with TRBD1 matching 8 bases. Looked up from germline, CDR1 is MGHDK and CDR2 is SYGVNS. CDR3 length: 14 amino acids. In DNA, the CDR3 is TGTGCCAGCAGCTCAGGGGGCGGGGCCAACGTCCCGACTTTC. Translation gives CASSSGGGANVPTF.

The V and J genes are TRBV12-5 and TRBJ2-1, with D hard to call. The V end lost 2 bases, the J end lost 3 bases, and 8 bases lay between the germline ends. Germline-derived CDR1 and CDR2 are LGHNT and FRNRAP. The CDR3 spans 14 residues. This CDR3 is CASGLTLVYNEQFF. The CDR3, as DNA: TGTGCTAGTGGTTTGACCCTAGTCTACAATGAGCAGTTCTTC. Variable domain in full (rest from reference TRBV12-5 and TRBJ2-1): DARVTQTPRHKVTEMGQEVTMRCQPILGHNTVFWYRQTMMQGLELLAYFRNRAPLDDSGMPKDRFSAEMPDATLATLKIQPSEPRDSAVYFCASGLTLVYNEQFFGPGTRLTVL.